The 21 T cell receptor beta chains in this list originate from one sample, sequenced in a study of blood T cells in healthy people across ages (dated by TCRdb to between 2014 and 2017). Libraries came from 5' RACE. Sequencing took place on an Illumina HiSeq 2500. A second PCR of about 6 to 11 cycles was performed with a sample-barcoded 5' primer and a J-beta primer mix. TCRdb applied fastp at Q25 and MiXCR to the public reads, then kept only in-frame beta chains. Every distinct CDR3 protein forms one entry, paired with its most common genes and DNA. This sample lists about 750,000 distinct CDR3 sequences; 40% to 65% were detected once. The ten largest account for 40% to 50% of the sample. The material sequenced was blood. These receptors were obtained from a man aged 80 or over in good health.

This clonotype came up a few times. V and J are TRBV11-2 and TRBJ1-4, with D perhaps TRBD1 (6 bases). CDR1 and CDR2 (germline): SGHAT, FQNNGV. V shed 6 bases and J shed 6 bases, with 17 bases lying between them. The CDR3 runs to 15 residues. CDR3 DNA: TGTGCCAGCAGGCGACCGGGACATAGGGATGAAAAACTGTTTTTT. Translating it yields CASRRPGHRDEKLFF.

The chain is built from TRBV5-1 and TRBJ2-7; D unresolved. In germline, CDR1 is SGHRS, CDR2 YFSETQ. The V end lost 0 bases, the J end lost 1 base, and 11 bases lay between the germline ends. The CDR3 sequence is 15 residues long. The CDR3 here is CASSLALGRSYEQYF. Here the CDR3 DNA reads TGCGCCAGCAGCTTGGCCCTGGGTAGGTCCTACGAGCAGTACTTC. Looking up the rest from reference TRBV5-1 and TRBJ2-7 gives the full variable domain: KAGVTQTPRYLIKTRGQQVTLSCSPISGHRSVSWYQQTPGQGLQFLFEYFSETQRNKGNFPGRFSGRQFSNSRSEMNVSTLELGDSALYLCASSLALGRSYEQYFGPGTRLTVT.

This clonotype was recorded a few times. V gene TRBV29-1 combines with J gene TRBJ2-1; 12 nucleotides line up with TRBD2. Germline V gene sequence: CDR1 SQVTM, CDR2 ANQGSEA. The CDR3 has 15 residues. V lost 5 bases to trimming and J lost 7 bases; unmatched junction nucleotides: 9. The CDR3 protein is CSVTTSGGGANEQFF. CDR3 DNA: TGCAGCGTTACGACTAGCGGGGGAGGGGCAAATGAGCAGTTCTTC.

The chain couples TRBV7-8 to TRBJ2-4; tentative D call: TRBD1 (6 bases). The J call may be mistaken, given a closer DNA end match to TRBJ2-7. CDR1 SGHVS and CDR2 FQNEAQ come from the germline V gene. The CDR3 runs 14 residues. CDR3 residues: CASSTGQGFNEQYF. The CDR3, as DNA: TGTGCCAGCAGCACAGGTCAGGGGTTCAACGAGCAGTACTTC.

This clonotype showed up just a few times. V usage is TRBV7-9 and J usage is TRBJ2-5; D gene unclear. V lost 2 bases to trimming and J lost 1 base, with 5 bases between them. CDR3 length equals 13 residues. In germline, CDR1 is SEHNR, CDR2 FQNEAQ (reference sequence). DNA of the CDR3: TGTGCCAGCAGCTTATTCGTCCAAGAGACCCAGTACTTC. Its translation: CASSLFVQETQYF.

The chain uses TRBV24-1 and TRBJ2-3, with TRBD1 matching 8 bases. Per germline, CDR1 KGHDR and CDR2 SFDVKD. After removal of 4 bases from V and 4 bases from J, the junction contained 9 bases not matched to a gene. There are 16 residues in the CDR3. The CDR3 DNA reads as TGTGCCACCAGTGACAGCGGACAGGGTGGACCAGATACGCAGTATTTT. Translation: CATSDSGQGGPDTQYF.

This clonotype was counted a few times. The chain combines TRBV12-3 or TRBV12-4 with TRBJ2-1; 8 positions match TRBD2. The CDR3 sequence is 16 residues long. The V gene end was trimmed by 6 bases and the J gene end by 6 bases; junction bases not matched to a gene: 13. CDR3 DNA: TGTGCCAGCAGCGGATTCAGCGGGAGATCGGGCAATGAGCAGTTCTTC. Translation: CASSGFSGRSGNEQFF.

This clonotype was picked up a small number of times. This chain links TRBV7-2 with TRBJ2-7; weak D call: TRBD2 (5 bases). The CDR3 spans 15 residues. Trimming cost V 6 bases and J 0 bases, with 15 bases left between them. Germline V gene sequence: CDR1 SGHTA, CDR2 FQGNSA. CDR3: CASSLSAISSYEQYF. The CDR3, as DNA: TGTGCCAGCAGTCTTAGCGCCATAAGCTCCTACGAGCAGTACTTC.

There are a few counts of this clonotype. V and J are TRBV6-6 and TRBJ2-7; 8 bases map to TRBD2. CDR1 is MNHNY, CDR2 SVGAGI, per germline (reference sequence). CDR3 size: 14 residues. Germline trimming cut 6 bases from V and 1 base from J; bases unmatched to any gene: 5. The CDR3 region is CASSRVAGSYEQYF. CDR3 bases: TGTGCCAGCAGCCGAGTAGCGGGGTCCTACGAGCAGTACTTC.

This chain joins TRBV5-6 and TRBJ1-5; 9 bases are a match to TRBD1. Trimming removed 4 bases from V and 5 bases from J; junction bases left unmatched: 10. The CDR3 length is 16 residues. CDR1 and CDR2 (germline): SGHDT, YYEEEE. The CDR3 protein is CASSPGTGFGDQPQHF. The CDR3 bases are TGTGCCAGCAGCCCCGGGACAGGGTTTGGGGATCAGCCCCAGCATTTT.

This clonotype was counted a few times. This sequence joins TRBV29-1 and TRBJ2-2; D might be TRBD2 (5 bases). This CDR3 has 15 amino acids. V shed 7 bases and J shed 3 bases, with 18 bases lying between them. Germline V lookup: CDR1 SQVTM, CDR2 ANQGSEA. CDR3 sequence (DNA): TGCAGCGCCGCTTCCCCGGAGGTGTACACCGGGGAGCTGTTTTTT. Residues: CSAASPEVYTGELFF.

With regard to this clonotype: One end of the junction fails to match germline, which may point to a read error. DNA of the CDR3: TGTGCCAGCAGCTCGGGACTAGCGAGCTCCTACGAGCAGTACTTC. It translates to CASSSGLASSYEQYF. V and J are TRBV5-1 and TRBJ2-7, with 10 nucleotides matching TRBD2. The V gene's germline CDR1 is SGHRS and CDR2 YFSETQ. The CDR3 totals 15 residues.

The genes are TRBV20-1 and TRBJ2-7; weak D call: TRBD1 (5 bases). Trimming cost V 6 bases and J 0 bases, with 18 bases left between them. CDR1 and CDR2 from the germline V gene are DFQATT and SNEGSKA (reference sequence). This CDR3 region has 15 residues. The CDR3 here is CSAPLGVVGSYEQYF. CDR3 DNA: TGCAGTGCGCCGTTAGGGGTAGTTGGCTCCTACGAGCAGTACTTC.

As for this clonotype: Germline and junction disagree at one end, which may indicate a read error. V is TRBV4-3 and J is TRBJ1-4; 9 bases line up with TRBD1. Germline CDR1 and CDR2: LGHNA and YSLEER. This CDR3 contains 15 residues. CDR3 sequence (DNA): TGCGCCAGCAGCAAAACACAGGGGGCGCTTGAAAAACTATTTTTT. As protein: CASSKTQGALEKLFF.

This CDR3 is CASSPLAGRSGHRDAYF. In DNA form, the CDR3 reads TGTGCCAGCAGCCCGTTAGCGGGCCGTTCGGGGCACAGAGACGCGTATTTT. The chain joins TRBV11-2 to TRBJ2-3, with 7 nucleotides matching TRBD2. V shed 5 bases and J 14 bases; nucleotides not matched to a gene: 25. This CDR3 spans 17 amino acids. Looked up from germline, CDR1 is SGHAT and CDR2 is FQNNGV. Using reference TRBV11-2 and TRBJ2-3 for the parts outside the CDR3, the full variable domain is EAGVAQSPRYKIIEKRQSVAFWCNPISGHATLYWYQQILGQGPKLLIQFQNNGVVDDSQLPKDRFSAERLKGVDSTLKIQPAKLEDSAVYLCASSPLAGRSGHRDAYFGPGTRLTVL.

CDR3 DNA sequence: TGTGCCAGCAGTTTCCGACAGGGCTCTGGGGCCAACGTCCTGACTTTC. Amino acids: CASSFRQGSGANVLTF. The gene calls are TRBV12-3 or TRBV12-4 and TRBJ2-6, with 7 bases identical to TRBD1. With V trimmed by 3 bases and J by 0 bases, 2 bases remained unmatched. The CDR3 sequence is 16 residues long.

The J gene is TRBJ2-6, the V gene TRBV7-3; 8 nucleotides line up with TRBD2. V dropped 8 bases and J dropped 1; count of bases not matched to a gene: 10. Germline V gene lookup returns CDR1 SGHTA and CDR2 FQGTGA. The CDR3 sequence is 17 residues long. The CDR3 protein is CASGSGTRSSGANVLTF. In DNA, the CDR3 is TGTGCCAGCGGCTCCGGGACTAGATCTTCTGGGGCCAACGTCCTGACTTTC.

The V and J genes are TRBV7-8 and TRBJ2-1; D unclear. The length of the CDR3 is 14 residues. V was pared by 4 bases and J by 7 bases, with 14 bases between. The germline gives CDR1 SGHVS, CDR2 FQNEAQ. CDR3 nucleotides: TGTGCCAGCAGCTCAAGGGCCGCCGGGAATGAGCAGTTCTTC. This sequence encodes CASSSRAAGNEQFF.

In nucleotides, the CDR3 is TGTGCCAGCAGCTCCGCAGGGGGCTTCGAGCAGTACTTC. Its protein is CASSSAGGFEQYF. The chain carries TRBV7-3 and TRBJ2-5, with 8 bases identical to TRBD1. The J call may be faulty, since TRBJ2-7 better matches the DNA end. Germline V gives CDR1 SGHTA, CDR2 FQGTGA. The CDR3 spans 13 residues.

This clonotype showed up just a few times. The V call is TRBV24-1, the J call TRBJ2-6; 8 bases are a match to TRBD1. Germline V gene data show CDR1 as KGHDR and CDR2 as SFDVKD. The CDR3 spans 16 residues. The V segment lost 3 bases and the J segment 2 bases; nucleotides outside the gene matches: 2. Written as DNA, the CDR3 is TGTGCCACCAGTGATGACAGGGGCCCTGGGGCCAACGTCCTGACTTTC. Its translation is CATSDDRGPGANVLTF.

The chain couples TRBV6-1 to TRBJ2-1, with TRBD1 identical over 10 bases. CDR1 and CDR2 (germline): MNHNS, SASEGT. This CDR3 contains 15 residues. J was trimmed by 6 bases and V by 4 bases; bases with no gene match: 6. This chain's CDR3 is CASSGFRTGGNEQFF. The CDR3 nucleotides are TGTGCCAGCAGTGGTTTTAGGACAGGGGGCAATGAGCAGTTCTTC.